Listed here are 28 T cell receptor beta chains from one sample, sequenced in a study of blood T cell repertoires in COVID-19. Sequenced by immunoSEQ multiplex PCR; TCRdb stores in-frame clones only, minus some. The table includes 200,000 to 250,000 clones, 70% to 90% detected once. Sequencing was performed on peripheral blood. Every receptor here comes from a man aged 18 to 30 with active or convalescent COVID-19.

The CDR3 is CASSYRQDVHGYTF. Here the CDR3 DNA reads TGTGCCAGCAGCTACAGACAGGATGTGCACGGCTACACCTTC. This chain uses TRBV3-1 (or the pseudogene TRBV3-2) with TRBJ1-2, with D possibly matching TRBD1 (6 bases). The CDR3 covers 14 residues. The V and J ends lost 5 bases and 8 bases respectively, with 18 bases between them. The germline V gene encodes CDR1 LGHDT and CDR2 YNNKEL (reference sequence).

The chain links TRBV7-9 to TRBJ2-3; 7 nucleotides align to TRBD2. Germline V gene data show CDR1 as SEHNR and CDR2 as FQNEAQ (reference sequence). This CDR3 contains 15 residues. The V segment lost 5 bases and the J segment 5 bases; nucleotides outside the gene matches: 10. The CDR3 spells CASSTGPVAGDTQYF. In nucleotides, the CDR3 is TGTGCCAGCAGCACGGGGCCTGTAGCGGGAGATACGCAGTATTTT.

The V and J genes are TRBV30 and TRBJ2-3; the D gene is possibly TRBD1 (6 bases). In germline, CDR1 is GTSNPN, CDR2 SVGIG (reference sequence). V was trimmed by 3 bases and J by 2 bases, leaving 18 bases between them. This CDR3 comprises 16 residues. CDR3 in DNA: TGTGCCTGGAGCGACCCTGGCAGGGGTAACACAGATACGCAGTATTTT. Residues: CAWSDPGRGNTDTQYF.

J is TRBJ2-7 and V is TRBV6-1, with 14 positions matching TRBD2. J lost 5 bases, V lost 1 base, and 7 bases had no gene match. The CDR3 has 17 residues. Germline CDR1 reads MNHNS; CDR2 reads SASEGT. In DNA form, the CDR3 reads TGTGCCAGCAGTGAAGTTCCAGGGACTAGCGGGAGTGACGAGCAGTACTTC. Residues: CASSEVPGTSGSDEQYF.

The rearrangement uses TRBV19 and TRBJ2-1; 11 bases agree with TRBD2. This CDR3 region has 18 residues. The V segment lost 6 bases and the J segment 0 bases; nucleotides outside the gene matches: 10. Germline-derived CDR1 and CDR2 are LNHDA and SQIVND (reference sequence). The CDR3 is CASSSLSGRASSYNEQFF. CDR3 in DNA: TGTGCCAGTAGCTCTCTTAGCGGGAGGGCCTCCTCCTACAATGAGCAGTTCTTC.

The chain employs TRBV14 and TRBJ1-4; D unclear. There are 15 residues in the CDR3. V lost 3 bases and J 7 bases, leaving 15 bases between the germline ends. From germline, CDR1 is SGHDN and CDR2 FVKESK. This chain's CDR3 is CASSQGGLGVEKLFF. The CDR3 DNA follows: TGTGCCAGCAGCCAGGGCGGGCTGGGTGTTGAAAAACTGTTTTTT.

The CDR3: CASSMVGGAYEQYF. The CDR3 DNA sequence: TGTGCCAGCAGCATGGTGGGGGGTGCCTACGAGCAGTACTTC. The gene calls are TRBV11-2 and TRBJ2-7; a weak D match, TRBD2 (6 bases). Germline V gene lookup returns CDR1 SGHAT and CDR2 FQNNGV. The CDR3 sequence is 14 residues long. V shed 5 bases and J shed 2 bases, with 13 bases lying between them.

The chain has TRBV5-5 and TRBJ1-5; D possibly corresponds to TRBD1 (6 bases). This CDR3 is built from 15 residues. CDR1 is SGHKS and CDR2 is YYEKEE in the germline V gene (reference sequence). Trimming removed 4 bases at V and 2 bases at J, with 13 bases between. The chain's CDR3 is CASSDRRSGNQPQHF. The DNA for the CDR3 is TGTGCCAGCAGCGACAGGAGGTCGGGCAATCAGCCCCAGCATTTT.

The rearrangement joins TRBV19 to TRBJ2-3, with D possibly matching TRBD1 (6 bases). The V and J ends lost 3 bases and 3 bases respectively, with 16 bases between them. This CDR3 is built from 16 residues. Germline V gives CDR1 LNHDA, CDR2 SQIVND (reference sequence). The CDR3, as DNA: TGTGCCAGTAGTATCTCTGGCAGGGGATTGACAGATACGCAGTATTTT. Protein: CASSISGRGLTDTQYF.

This clone has just one count. This chain joins TRBV5-1 and TRBJ2-3, with D unresolved. Trimming left V 0 bases short and J 5 bases short, with 7 bases between. CDR3 length: 13 amino acids. From germline, CDR1 is SGHRS and CDR2 YFSETQ. The CDR3 nucleotides read TGCGCCAGCAGCTTGGAGCCTGTAGATACGCAGTATTTT. This encodes CASSLEPVDTQYF.

In its sample, this clone was seen once. The V and J genes are TRBV19 and TRBJ2-1; D is possibly TRBD2 (5 bases). The CDR3 runs 14 residues. Trimming took off 5 bases at V and 10 bases at J, with 18 bases between the two ends. Germline V gene lookup returns CDR1 LNHDA and CDR2 SQIVND (reference sequence). CDR3 amino acids: CASSRVLTGGEQFF. The CDR3 DNA reads TGTGCCAGTAGTCGCGTTTTGACGGGCGGGGAGCAGTTCTTC.

The CDR3 sequence is CASSFGQGWYEQYF. The DNA of the CDR3 is TGTGCCAGCAGCTTCGGACAGGGTTGGTACGAGCAGTACTTC. The rearrangement links TRBV11-2 to TRBJ2-7; 8 bases align to TRBD1. CDR1 and CDR2 (germline): SGHAT, FQNNGV. Trimming at V came to 3 bases and at J to 4 bases, leaving 5 bases not matched to a gene. The CDR3 spans 14 residues. The variable domain in full, completed from reference TRBV11-2 and TRBJ2-7, reads EAGVAQSPRYKIIEKRQSVAFWCNPISGHATLYWYQQILGQGPKLLIQFQNNGVVDDSQLPKDRFSAERLKGVDSTLKIQPAKLEDSAVYLCASSFGQGWYEQYFGPGTRLTVT.

The genes are TRBV19 and TRBJ1-5; D call uncertain. V was pared by 5 bases and J by 6 bases, with 11 bases between. This CDR3 spans 13 amino acids. In germline, CDR1 is LNHDA, CDR2 SQIVND (reference sequence). The chain's CDR3 is CASSQARSQPQHF. As DNA, the CDR3 is TGTGCCAGTAGTCAGGCCCGGTCTCAGCCCCAGCATTTT.

J is TRBJ1-2 and V is TRBV5-1, with 7 positions matching TRBD1. The germline V gene encodes CDR1 SGHRS and CDR2 YFSETQ. The CDR3 spans 17 residues. V was pared by 1 base and J by 2 bases, with 11 bases of the junction left unmatched. CDR3 region: CASSLTGALSINYGYTF. The CDR3 bases are TGCGCCAGCAGCTTGACAGGGGCCTTATCTATAAACTATGGCTACACCTTC.

This chain links TRBV18 with TRBJ2-5; 7 positions match TRBD1. This CDR3 has 14 amino acids. V gave up 6 bases and J gave up 5 bases; unmatched junction bases: 9. Germline V gene lookup returns CDR1 KGHSH and CDR2 LQKENI. This chain's CDR3 is CASSPPGGRETQYF. The CDR3 DNA reads as TGTGCCAGCTCGCCTCCAGGGGGTCGGGAGACCCAGTACTTC.

The V and J genes are TRBV9 and TRBJ1-6; TRBD1 might be the D (5 bases). Germline values: CDR1 SGDLS, CDR2 YYNGEE. The V end lost 1 base, the J end lost 8 bases, and 16 bases lay between the germline ends. The CDR3 contains 16 residues. CDR3: CASSVKGDRDYSPLHF. CDR3 nucleotides: TGTGCCAGCAGCGTAAAAGGAGACAGAGACTATTCACCCCTCCACTTT.

The V and J genes are TRBV5-1 and TRBJ2-1; D might be TRBD2 (6 bases). CDR3 length: 14 residues. Trimming removed 6 bases from V and 1 base from J, with 11 bases in between. Germline lookup yields CDR1 SGHRS and CDR2 YFSETQ. The chain's CDR3 is CASTKEGSYNEQFF. The CDR3 coding sequence is TGCGCCAGCACCAAGGAGGGTTCCTACAATGAGCAGTTCTTC.

This chain links TRBV7-9 with TRBJ2-7; tentative D call: TRBD2 (6 bases). Trimming took 5 bases from V and 0 from J, leaving 17 bases between them. The CDR3 is 16 amino acids. Germline V gene data show CDR1 as SEHNR and CDR2 as FQNEAQ (reference sequence). The CDR3 is CASSPGSVAASYEQYF. CDR3 sequence (DNA): TGTGCCAGCAGCCCCGGCTCGGTAGCGGCCTCCTACGAGCAGTACTTC.

This clone was picked up one time. This chain links TRBV5-1 with TRBJ2-1; TRBD1 aligns across 10 bases. This CDR3 comprises 14 residues. Germline loops: CDR1 SGHRS, CDR2 YFSETQ. V was pared by 7 bases and J by 3 bases, with 4 bases of the junction left unmatched. Here the CDR3 reads CASSRDRGYNEQFF. The CDR3 coding sequence is TGCGCCAGCTCAAGGGACAGGGGCTACAATGAGCAGTTCTTC.

This chain joins TRBV6-4 and TRBJ1-4; 8 nucleotides align to TRBD1. Losses at the gene ends were 6 bases for V and 8 bases for J; bases not matched to a gene: 20. Per the germline V gene, CDR1 is MRHNA and CDR2 is SNTAGT. This CDR3 region has 18 residues. As DNA, the CDR3 is TGTGCCAGCAGGAGCCGAGAGATCAGGGGGCTCGGGGCGGAAAAACTGTTTTTT. This sequence encodes CASRSREIRGLGAEKLFF.

The chain couples TRBV11-2 to TRBJ2-2, with 8 bases fitting TRBD1. The CDR3 totals 14 residues. Germline V lookup: CDR1 SGHAT, CDR2 FQNNGV. The ends lost 4 bases at V and 7 bases at J; junction bases unmatched: 5. The CDR3 bases are TGTGCCAGCAGCTACCGACAGGGGAACGGGGAGCTGTTTTTT. Translating it yields CASSYRQGNGELFF. The full variable domain, in which reference TRBV11-2 and TRBJ2-2 provide the parts outside the CDR3, is EAGVAQSPRYKIIEKRQSVAFWCNPISGHATLYWYQQILGQGPKLLIQFQNNGVVDDSQLPKDRFSAERLKGVDSTLKIQPAKLEDSAVYLCASSYRQGNGELFFGEGSRLTVL.

CDR3 bases: TGTGCCAGCAGCCGAGGGTTGTCTAATGAAAAACTGTTTTTT. Translation: CASSRGLSNEKLFF. V gene TRBV11-2 combines with J gene TRBJ1-4; D call uncertain. CDR3 length: 14 amino acids. Per the germline V gene, CDR1 is SGHAT and CDR2 is FQNNGV. V was pared by 5 bases and J by 3 bases, with 10 bases between.

The chain carries TRBV3-1 (or the pseudogene TRBV3-2) and TRBJ2-1; D not certain. Per the germline V gene, CDR1 is LGHDT and CDR2 is YNNKEL (reference sequence). The CDR3 spans 15 residues. The V end was cut by 6 bases, the J end by 7 bases, with 19 bases between. CDR3 sequence (DNA): TGTGCCAGCAGTAAAAGAGGCCCAAGTTCGAATGAGCAGTTCTTC. This gives the protein CASSKRGPSSNEQFF.

This clone was detected only once. The V call is TRBV29-1, the J call TRBJ2-2; TRBD2 matches 12 bases. Germline CDR1 and CDR2: SQVTM and ANQGSEA. This CDR3 spans 17 amino acids. Here the CDR3 reads CGAARTSGKRDTGELFF. The CDR3 DNA reads as TGCGGAGCAGCTAGGACTAGCGGGAAGCGGGACACCGGGGAGCTGTTTTTT.

This clone appeared a single time. The genes are TRBV28 and TRBJ2-7, with a tentative D call TRBD2 (5 bases). V was cut by 8 bases and J by 2 bases, with 16 bases left in between. There are 14 residues in the CDR3. Germline V gene data show CDR1 as MDHEN and CDR2 as SYDVKM. CDR3: CASDSSRGPYEQYF. CDR3 nucleotides: TGTGCCAGCGACTCCAGTCGAGGGCCCTACGAGCAGTACTTC.

J is TRBJ2-1 and V is TRBV5-4; 14 nucleotides match TRBD2. CDR1 is SGHNT, CDR2 YYREEE, per germline (reference sequence). The V gene end was trimmed by 3 bases and the J gene end by 1 base; junction bases not matched to a gene: 6. CDR3 length: 18 amino acids. The DNA of the CDR3 is TGTGCCAGCAGCTCCGGACTAGCGGGAGGAGGATCCTACAATGAGCAGTTCTTC. Protein sequence: CASSSGLAGGGSYNEQFF.

The V call is TRBV7-8, the J call TRBJ2-7; D uncertain. CDR1 SGHVS and CDR2 FQNEAQ come from the germline V gene. Trimming removed 6 bases at V and 2 bases at J, with 14 bases between. This CDR3 has 14 residues. The CDR3 nucleotides are TGTGCCAGCAGGGCACTGGGCGAAACCTACGAGCAGTACTTC. It yields the protein CASRALGETYEQYF.

The rearrangement links TRBV18 to TRBJ1-3; D might be TRBD1 (5 bases). CDR3 size: 16 residues. Germline V gives CDR1 KGHSH, CDR2 LQKENI. Trimming removed 6 bases from V and 0 bases from J, with 15 bases in between. Here the CDR3 DNA reads TGTGCCAGCTCGCTTGACAGTCCTGGCTCTGGAAACACCATATATTTT. Its protein product is CASSLDSPGSGNTIYF.